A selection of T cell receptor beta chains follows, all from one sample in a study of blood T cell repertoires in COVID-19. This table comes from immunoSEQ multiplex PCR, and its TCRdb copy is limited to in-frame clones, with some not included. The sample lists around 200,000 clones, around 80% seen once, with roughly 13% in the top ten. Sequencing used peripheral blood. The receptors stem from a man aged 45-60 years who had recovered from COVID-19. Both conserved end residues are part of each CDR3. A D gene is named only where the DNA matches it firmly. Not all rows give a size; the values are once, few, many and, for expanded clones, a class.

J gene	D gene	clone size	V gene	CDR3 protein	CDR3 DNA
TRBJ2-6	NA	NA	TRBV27	CASSFLSGANVLTF	TGTGCCAGCAGTTTCCTGTCTGGGGCCAACGTCCTGACTTTC
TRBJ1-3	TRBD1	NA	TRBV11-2	CASSAPGQSSGNTIYF	TGTGCCAGCAGCGCGCCGGGACAGAGCTCTGGAAACACCATATATTTT
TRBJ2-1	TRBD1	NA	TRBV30	CAQTLQGWSDSEQFF	TGTGCCCAGACCCTACAGGGGTGGTCGGACAGTGAGCAGTTCTTC
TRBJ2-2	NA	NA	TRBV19	CASSIAQGTLGELFF	TGTGCCAGTAGTATAGCGCAGGGAACCCTCGGGGAGCTGTTTTTT
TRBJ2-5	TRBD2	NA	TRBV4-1	CASSPAGLAVEETQYF	TGCGCCAGCAGCCCCGCGGGGCTAGCGGTCGAAGAGACCCAGTACTTC
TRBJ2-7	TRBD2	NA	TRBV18	CASSSGLPSGRDEQYF	TGTGCCAGCTCATCCGGTCTTCCTAGCGGGAGGGACGAGCAGTACTTC
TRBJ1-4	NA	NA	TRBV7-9	CASNPETGFVNEKLFF	TGTGCCAGCAACCCAGAAACAGGGTTCGTTAATGAAAAACTGTTTTTT
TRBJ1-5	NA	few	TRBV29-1	CSVGQGGDQPQHF	TGCAGCGTTGGCCAGGGAGGCGATCAGCCCCAGCATTTT
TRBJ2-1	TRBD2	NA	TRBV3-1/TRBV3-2	CASSQRGGDEQFF	TGTGCCAGCAGCCAACGCGGGGGGGATGAGCAGTTCTTC
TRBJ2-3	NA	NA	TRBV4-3	CASSRSGTGRSGTSGAQYF	TGCGCCAGCAGCCGATCCGGGACGGGACGAAGCGGGACATCCGGGGCGCAGTATTTT
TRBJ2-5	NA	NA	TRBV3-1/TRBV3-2	CASSQVARDIQETQYF	TGTGCCAGCAGCCAAGTGGCCAGGGACATACAAGAGACCCAGTACTTC
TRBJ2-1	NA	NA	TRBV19	CASSPSWSYNEQFF	TGTGCCAGTAGTCCGAGTTGGTCCTACAATGAGCAGTTCTTC
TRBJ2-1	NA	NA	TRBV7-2	CASSHPRGGNHVGNEQFF	TGTGCCAGCAGCCATCCCCGTGGCGGGAATCATGTGGGGAATGAGCAGTTCTTC
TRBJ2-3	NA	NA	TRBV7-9	CASSLSTSTDTQYF	TGTGCCAGCAGCTTATCTACTAGCACAGATACGCAGTATTTT
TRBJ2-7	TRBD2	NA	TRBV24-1	CATSPGLAGWEQYF	TGTGCCACCAGTCCGGGACTAGCGGGATGGGAGCAGTACTTC
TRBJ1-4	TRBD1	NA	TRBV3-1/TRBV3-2	CASSLRQGVNEKLFF	TGTGCCAGCAGCCTTAGACAGGGAGTGAATGAAAAACTGTTTTTT
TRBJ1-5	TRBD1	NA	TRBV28	CASSLAGGSGNQPQHF	TGTGCCAGCAGTTTGGCAGGGGGCTCGGGCAATCAGCCCCAGCATTTT
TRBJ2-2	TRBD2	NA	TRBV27	CASNLAGVHTGELFF	TGTGCCAGCAATCTAGCGGGAGTTCACACCGGGGAGCTGTTTTTT
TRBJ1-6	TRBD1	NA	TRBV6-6	CASSPPDREIWVDNSPLHF	TGTGCCAGCAGTCCTCCGGACAGGGAAATTTGGGTTGATAATTCACCCCTCCACTTT
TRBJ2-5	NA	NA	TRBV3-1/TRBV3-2	CASSQVRGETQYF	TGTGCCAGCAGCCAAGTCCGGGGGGAGACCCAGTACTTC
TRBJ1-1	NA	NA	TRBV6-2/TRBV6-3	CASSRTQQGPSTEAFF	TGTGCCAGCAGTCGAACGCAACAGGGCCCCAGCACTGAAGCTTTCTTT
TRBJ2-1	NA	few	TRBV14	CASSQALAVGEQFF	TGTGCCAGCAGCCAGGCACTAGCCGTGGGTGAGCAGTTCTTC
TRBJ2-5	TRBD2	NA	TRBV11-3	CASSPDSGSGETQYF	TGTGCCAGCAGCCCAGATAGCGGGAGCGGAGAGACCCAGTACTTC